These 30 T cell receptor beta chains were sequenced from one sample in a study of beta chain features in type 1 diabetes. Isolated RNA was reverse transcribed in full, so expressed TCRB transcripts were sequenced. Only in-frame clones appear in the TCRdb table, and some are missing; sequencing was by immunoSEQ multiplex PCR. The sample includes approximately 470,000 clones, approximately 31% seen only once; the top ten take 0.05% to 0.065%. Sequencing input: naive CD4+ T cells from blood. The receptors stem from a man in his late teens or twenties in good health.

This clone showed up just a few times. The chain is built from TRBV5-4 and TRBJ2-5; tentatively, D is TRBD2 (6 bases). The CDR3 consists of 17 residues. Germline values: CDR1 SGHNT, CDR2 YYREEE (reference sequence). Trimming cost V 4 bases and J 8 bases, with 27 bases left between them. The CDR3, as DNA: TGTGCCAGCAGCCCTCCGGACCGCGGGATAAGCTGGTGTACCCAGTACTTC. Its translation is CASSPPDRGISWCTQYF.

The V call is TRBV18, the J call TRBJ2-2; the D gene is possibly TRBD2 (5 bases). Per the germline V gene, CDR1 is KGHSH and CDR2 is LQKENI. V lost 3 bases and J 2 bases, leaving 13 bases between the germline ends. The CDR3 has 16 residues. The CDR3 nucleotides are TGTGCCAGCTCACCGGGGTCCAGCGGAAACACCGGGGAGCTGTTTTTT. Translating it yields CASSPGSSGNTGELFF.

The sample holds a few counts of this clone. This sequence joins TRBV5-6 and TRBJ2-7; D is unclear. This CDR3 region has 12 residues. Germline V gene sequence: CDR1 SGHDT, CDR2 YYEEEE. V was pared by 1 base and J by 11 bases, with 13 bases between. The CDR3 region has the DNA TGTGCCAGCAGCTTGAGTACGGCCAAGGAGTACTTC. Translation: CASSLSTAKEYF.

The chain recombines TRBV10-3 with TRBJ2-7; TRBD2 matches 7 bases. The CDR3 is 14 residues long. Germline CDR1 ENHRY, CDR2 SYGVKD. J was trimmed by 3 bases and V by 3 bases; bases with no gene match: 5. CDR3 DNA: TGTGCCATCAGTGATGGCGGGGGAGTCTACGAGCAGTACTTC. Amino acid sequence: CAISDGGGVYEQYF.

In its sample, this clone was seen a few times. The chain has TRBV9 and TRBJ1-3; D not resolved. This CDR3 is built from 15 residues. CDR1 is SGDLS and CDR2 is YYNGEE in the germline V gene. Trimming shortened V by 4 bases and J by 4 bases, and 15 bases separated the two germline ends. CDR3 DNA sequence: TGTGCCAGCAGCCGCTCGGGTCCCGGCGGAAACACCATATATTTT. Translation: CASSRSGPGGNTIYF.

This chain joins TRBV7-8 and TRBJ2-2; tentative D call: TRBD2 (6 bases). V lost 5 bases to trimming and J lost 6 bases, with 16 bases between them. Germline V CDR1 and CDR2: SGHVS, FQNEAQ. This CDR3 spans 15 amino acids. The CDR3 DNA follows: TGTGCCAGCAGCCTCAGCGGGCCCCGGGCCGGGGAGCTGTTTTTT. Protein product: CASSLSGPRAGELFF.

The chain links TRBV28 to TRBJ2-7; TRBD1 matches at 8 bases. V lost 11 bases, J lost 6 bases, and 9 bases stayed unmatched. CDR1 is MDHEN, CDR2 SYDVKM, per germline. The CDR3 is 12 residues long. The CDR3 protein is CAVRQGKSEQYF. The CDR3 bases are TGTGCCGTCCGACAGGGGAAATCCGAGCAGTACTTC.

V usage is TRBV4-3 and J usage is TRBJ2-7; perhaps TRBD1 as D (7 bases). The V end was cut by 3 bases, the J end by 5 bases, with 23 bases between. In germline, CDR1 is LGHNA, CDR2 YSLEER. The CDR3 spans 17 residues. DNA for the CDR3: TGCGCCAGCAGCCAGACTCTACCGGAGGGGGCGGCCCACGAGCAGTACTTC. Translation: CASSQTLPEGAAHEQYF.

This chain uses TRBV7-9 with TRBJ1-2; 7 bases agree with TRBD1. Germline-derived CDR1 and CDR2 are SEHNR and FQNEAQ (reference sequence). The CDR3 extends over 14 amino acids. J lost 0 bases, V lost 5 bases, and 3 bases had no gene match. The CDR3 loop reads CASSPGTANYGYTF. DNA for the CDR3: TGTGCCAGCAGCCCTGGGACAGCTAACTATGGCTACACCTTC.

There are a few counts of this clone. The chain has TRBV30 and TRBJ2-7; D may be TRBD1 or TRBD2 (6 bases each). The length of the CDR3 is 11 residues. CDR1 GTSNPN and CDR2 SVGIG come from the germline V gene (reference sequence). The V gene lost 4 bases and the J gene lost 6 bases, with 10 bases spanning the gap. The CDR3 loop is CAWKQGGEQYF. As DNA, the CDR3 is TGTGCCTGGAAACAGGGAGGCGAGCAGTACTTC.

This sequence joins TRBV5-4 and TRBJ2-1, with TRBD1 matching over 7 bases. Germline-derived CDR1 and CDR2 are SGHNT and YYREEE (reference sequence). This CDR3 region has 14 residues. V lost 3 bases, J lost 9 bases, and 9 bases stayed unmatched. CDR3 DNA: TGTGCCAGCAGCTCGAGACAGGGTTGGAGTGAGCAGTTCTTC. The encoded protein is CASSSRQGWSEQFF.

This clone was counted a few times. This rearrangement joins TRBV29-1 to TRBJ2-1; a possible D gene is TRBD2 (6 bases). From germline, CDR1 is SQVTM and CDR2 ANQGSEA. The CDR3 length is 13 residues. Trimming removed 2 bases from V and 6 bases from J, with 11 bases in between. The CDR3 region has the DNA TGCAGCGTTGAAATGGACTACTCCAATGAGCAGTTCTTC. Its translation is CSVEMDYSNEQFF.

This chain links TRBV28 with TRBJ2-7; D not certain. The CDR3 has 11 residues. Per the germline V gene, CDR1 is MDHEN and CDR2 is SYDVKM. The V end lost 8 bases, the J end lost 2 bases, and 7 bases lay between the germline ends. The CDR3 coding sequence is TGTGCCAGCGGCGGCACCTACGAGCAGTACTTC. It yields the protein CASGGTYEQYF.

With respect to this clone: The sample has other DNA sequences that encode this CDR3 too. This sequence joins TRBV28 and TRBJ2-3; D might be TRBD1 or TRBD2, each matching 5 bases. Trimming took off 5 bases at V and 3 bases at J, with 9 bases between the two ends. The CDR3 contains 13 residues. Germline V gene sequence: CDR1 MDHEN, CDR2 SYDVKM. DNA of the CDR3: TGTGCCAGCAGTCTAGCAGGGACAGATACGCAGTATTTT. Its protein product is CASSLAGTDTQYF.

This clone was recorded a few times. CDR3 loop: CASSESGTRGYTF. The DNA of the CDR3 is TGTGCCAGCAGTGAATCTGGGACACGTGGCTACACCTTC. The genes are TRBV25-1 and TRBJ1-2; possible D gene TRBD1, 6 bases. There are 13 residues in the CDR3. V gave up 1 base and J gave up 7 bases, with 10 bases separating them. Germline loops: CDR1 MGHDK, CDR2 SYGVNS.

This clone has a handful of counts. The rearrangement joins TRBV6-5 to TRBJ2-7; 9 bases align to TRBD1. The CDR3 contains 15 residues. Germline trimming cut 4 bases from V and 9 bases from J; bases unmatched to any gene: 13. Germline CDR1 MNHEY, CDR2 SVGAGI. The DNA of the CDR3 is TGTGCCAGCAGTTCACGCCCGGGACAGGGAGTGCGGCAGTACTTC. Amino acids: CASSSRPGQGVRQYF.

This clone was counted a few times. V gene TRBV30 combines with J gene TRBJ1-3; the D is unclear. The CDR3 spans 15 residues. With 1 base removed from V and 0 bases from J, the gap between germline ends came to 10 bases. CDR1 is GTSNPN and CDR2 is SVGIG in the germline V gene (reference sequence). The CDR3 spells CAWSAITSSGNTIYF. The DNA for the CDR3 is TGTGCCTGGAGTGCCATTACGAGCTCTGGAAACACCATATATTTT.

This clone was recorded only once. V gene TRBV13 combines with J gene TRBJ2-5; no reliable D call. There are 14 residues in the CDR3. V lost 5 bases to trimming and J lost 5 bases, with 15 bases between them. From germline, CDR1 is PRHDT and CDR2 FYEKMQ (reference sequence). CDR3 sequence reads: CASSPWGMSETQYF. CDR3 coding DNA: TGTGCCAGCAGCCCGTGGGGAATGTCGGAGACCCAGTACTTC.

The chain has TRBV30 and TRBJ1-1; 8 bases align to TRBD1. Germline CDR1 is GTSNPN and CDR2 is SVGIG (reference sequence). The CDR3 has 13 residues. V trimming: 3 bases; J trimming: 5 bases; junction bases outside the gene matches: 5. The CDR3 protein is CAWRDRGKTEAFF. DNA for the CDR3: TGTGCCTGGAGAGACAGGGGAAAGACTGAAGCTTTCTTT.

V usage is TRBV4-1 and J usage is TRBJ1-5; maybe TRBD1 (6 bases). Trimming pared 2 bases from V and 4 bases from J, leaving 9 bases between. The CDR3 covers 14 residues. Looked up from germline, CDR1 is MGHRA and CDR2 is YSYEKL. The CDR3 DNA reads as TGCGCCAGCAGCCAATTGGGGACAAATCAGCCCCAGCATTTT. Its translation is CASSQLGTNQPQHF.

This chain connects TRBV25-1 to TRBJ1-2; D gene ambiguous. There are 13 residues in the CDR3. CDR1 is MGHDK, CDR2 SYGVNS, per germline. The V and J ends lost 3 bases and 9 bases respectively, with 14 bases between them. The DNA for the CDR3 is TGTGCCAGCAGTGATATTGGGGATCGGAGCTACACCTTC. Protein sequence: CASSDIGDRSYTF.

This clone has a handful of counts. The V gene is TRBV29-1, the J gene TRBJ2-7; 7 bases line up with TRBD2. The CDR3 spans 14 residues. The V gene end was trimmed by 4 bases and the J gene end by 0 bases; junction bases not matched to a gene: 6. Germline V gene lookup returns CDR1 SQVTM and CDR2 ANQGSEA. The CDR3 here is CSVGVTSDSYEQYF. In DNA form, the CDR3 reads TGCAGCGTTGGGGTAACTAGCGACTCCTACGAGCAGTACTTC.

This clone occurred a few times. The rearrangement uses TRBV12-5 and TRBJ2-1, with a weak D call TRBD2 (5 bases). The CDR3 length is 14 residues. The germline V gene has CDR1 LGHNT and CDR2 FRNRAP. Trimming removed 4 bases at V and 0 bases at J, with 7 bases between. The CDR3 region has the DNA TGTGCTAGTGGTTCCCGGGGCTCCTACAATGAGCAGTTCTTC. This gives the protein CASGSRGSYNEQFF. Supplemented by reference TRBV12-5 and TRBJ2-1, the full variable domain reads DARVTQTPRHKVTEMGQEVTMRCQPILGHNTVFWYRQTMMQGLELLAYFRNRAPLDDSGMPKDRFSAEMPDATLATLKIQPSEPRDSAVYFCASGSRGSYNEQFFGPGTRLTVL.

The chain employs TRBV18 and TRBJ2-7; D is ambiguous. CDR3 length: 14 residues. CDR1 and CDR2 (germline): KGHSH, LQKENI. Trimming removed 0 bases from V and 7 bases from J, with 13 bases in between. CDR3 bases: TGTGCCAGCTCACCACCATTACCCATATGGGAGCAGTACTTC. Translated: CASSPPLPIWEQYF.

The chain is built from TRBV6-1 and TRBJ2-3; D may be TRBD2 (5 bases). Germline V CDR1 and CDR2: MNHNS, SASEGT. Deletions cut 4 bases from V and 1 base from J, with 12 bases between. The CDR3 covers 15 residues. The CDR3 sequence: CASSVLTSGTDTQYF. CDR3 coding DNA: TGTGCCAGCAGTGTCCTCACTAGTGGCACAGATACGCAGTATTTT.

This clone has only a few counts. The chain employs TRBV28 and TRBJ2-5, with TRBD2 matching over 8 bases. Germline assignment: CDR1 MDHEN and CDR2 SYDVKM. The CDR3 runs 16 residues. V lost 7 bases to trimming and J lost 7 bases; unmatched junction nucleotides: 17. The CDR3 DNA is TGTGCCAGCACCCTAATGAGCGGGAGTCGCCTGGGGACCCAGTACTTC. Its protein is CASTLMSGSRLGTQYF. Full variable domain (missing parts from reference TRBV28 and TRBJ2-5): DVKVTQSSRYLVKRTGEKVFLECVQDMDHENMFWYRQDPGLGLRLIYFSYDVKMKEKGDIPEGYSVSREKKERFSLILESASTNQTSMYLCASTLMSGSRLGTQYFGPGTRLLVL.

The gene calls are TRBV27 and TRBJ2-5; 16 nucleotides agree with TRBD2. The V gene end was trimmed by 3 bases and the J gene end by 5 bases; junction bases not matched to a gene: 3. From germline, CDR1 is MNHEY and CDR2 SMNVEV (reference sequence). This CDR3 has 16 residues. CDR3 sequence reads: CASSFGTSGRVETQYF. In DNA, the CDR3 is TGTGCCAGCAGTTTCGGGACTAGCGGGAGGGTGGAGACCCAGTACTTC.

This chain joins TRBV10-3 and TRBJ1-5, with D possibly TRBD1 on 6 matching bases. Germline V gene lookup returns CDR1 ENHRY and CDR2 SYGVKD. V lost 6 bases and J 3 bases, leaving 9 bases between the germline ends. The CDR3 runs to 13 residues. The CDR3 protein is CAIRGQVNQPQHF. CDR3 nucleotides: TGTGCCATCAGGGGACAAGTCAATCAGCCCCAGCATTTT.

In regard to this clone: Different DNA sequences within this sample yield the same CDR3. The CDR3 DNA follows: TGCAGTGCTAGTCGACCAGAGACCCAGTACTTC. It translates to CSASRPETQYF. The chain employs TRBV20-1 and TRBJ2-5, with unresolved D. Germline V gene sequence: CDR1 DFQATT, CDR2 SNEGSKA (reference sequence). The V end was cut by 3 bases, the J end by 4 bases, with 6 bases between. The CDR3 has 11 residues.

The chain employs TRBV9 and TRBJ2-1; 8 nucleotides line up with TRBD2. The CDR3 runs 14 residues. The germline CDR1 and CDR2 sequences are SGDLS and YYNGEE. V lost 0 bases and J lost 9; bases outside the gene matches: 5. CDR3 sequence reads: CASSVAGGPVEQFF. The CDR3 bases are TGTGCCAGCAGCGTAGCGGGAGGGCCGGTTGAGCAGTTCTTC.